This TCR beta chain came from a study of cytomegalovirus exposure and HLA in healthy donors. The study ran its PCR with 60 Vbeta and 13 Jbeta primers. The data were produced by immunoSEQ multiplex PCR, yet TCRdb's version contains in-frame clones alone and is incomplete. Of around 170,000 clones listed, approximately 80% were seen once; the top ten hold under 1.5%. The CDR3 is made up of 15 amino acids. The ends lost 0 bases at V and 7 bases at J; junction bases unmatched: 8. Germline assignment: CDR1 GTSNPN and CDR2 SVGIG (reference sequence). The specimen was PBMCs. The gene calls are TRBV30 and TRBJ2-1, with 8 positions matching TRBD2. The TCR originated in a girl aged 5 to 17 in good health and CMV-seropositive. This chain's CDR3 is CAWSVRAGGINEQFF. CDR3 nucleotides: TGTGCCTGGAGTGTACGGGCGGGAGGAATAAATGAGCAGTTCTTC.